The rows below give T cell receptor beta chains drawn from one sample of a study of control samples from healthy donors and cancer patients. The repertoire was sequenced with immunoSEQ multiplex PCR; TCRdb's copy has only in-frame clones and lacks some. The sample includes approximately 140,000 clones, roughly 93% of them seen just once. The sample taken for sequencing was blood. These receptors all come from a man younger than 35 in good health. The CDR3 runs from the conserved cysteine through the conserved F or W. A D gene is named only where the DNA matches it firmly. Only some rows state a clone size, as once, few, many or a class for expanded clones.

v_gene	j_gene	abundance	d_gene	CDR3aa	CDR3nt
TRBV24-1	TRBJ2-5	NA	NA	CATSKEGLETQYF	TGTGCCACCAGTAAGGAGGGTTTAGAGACCCAGTACTTC
TRBV19	TRBJ1-6	NA	NA	CASSIGRGSNSPLHF	TGTGCCAGTAGTATAGGCAGGGGTAGTAATTCACCCCTCCACTTT
TRBV4-3	TRBJ2-7	NA	NA	CASSQDRTGYEQYF	TGCGCCAGCAGCCAAGACCGTACAGGGTACGAGCAGTACTTC
TRBV5-8	TRBJ2-7	NA	TRBD2	CASSSRSGDSYEQYF	TGTGCCAGCAGCTCCCGAAGCGGGGACTCCTACGAGCAGTACTTC
TRBV6-5	TRBJ2-1	NA	NA	CASSYSPTGKNEQFF	TGTGCCAGCAGTTACTCCCCAACCGGCAAAAATGAGCAGTTCTTC
TRBV18	TRBJ2-3	NA	NA	CASSPPFATDTQYF	TGTGCCAGCTCACCACCATTTGCAACAGATACGCAGTATTTT
TRBV6-1	TRBJ2-1	NA	TRBD1	CASSELRGQGVQFF	TGTGCCAGCAGTGAACTCCGGGGACAGGGGGTGCAGTTCTTC
TRBV30	TRBJ2-7	NA	NA	CAWAGQGPHEQYF	TGTGCCTGGGCGGGTCAGGGGCCCCACGAGCAGTACTTC
TRBV20-1	TRBJ2-7	NA	NA	CSASIRSRGYEQYF	TGCAGTGCTAGTATTCGCAGCAGGGGCTACGAGCAGTACTTC
TRBV28	TRBJ2-7	NA	NA	CASARPGRRSSYEQYF	TGTGCCAGCGCGAGACCGGGCCGCCGAAGCTCCTACGAGCAGTACTTC
TRBV7-9	TRBJ1-1	NA	TRBD1	CASSSIGTGETEAFF	TGTGCCAGCAGCTCTATTGGGACAGGGGAAACTGAAGCTTTCTTT
TRBV2	TRBJ1-4	NA	TRBD1	CASISPGTGREKLFF	TGTGCCAGCATTAGTCCCGGGACAGGCCGGGAAAAACTGTTTTTT
TRBV5-6	TRBJ2-1	NA	TRBD2	CASSFIVPGGRYNEQFF	TGTGCCAGCAGCTTCATTGTTCCGGGAGGCCGTTACAATGAGCAGTTCTTC
TRBV11-2	TRBJ2-7	NA	TRBD2	CASSLDLELAGHEQYF	TGTGCCAGCAGCTTAGATCTCGAACTAGCGGGACACGAGCAGTACTTC
TRBV6-5	TRBJ1-3	NA	TRBD1	CASSPDRETGNTIYF	TGTGCCAGCAGCCCAGACAGGGAAACTGGAAACACCATATATTTT
TRBV4-2	TRBJ1-1	NA	NA	CASSQNRQEAFF	TGTGCCAGCAGCCAAAATCGACAGGAAGCTTTCTTT
TRBV7-2	TRBJ2-2	once	NA	CASIPSGRTTGELFF	TGTGCCAGCATCCCTTCCGGGAGAACCACCGGGGAGCTGTTTTTT
TRBV28	TRBJ2-7	NA	NA	CASSLSSRGGEQYF	TGTGCCAGCAGTTTATCCTCCAGGGGAGGGGAGCAGTACTTC
TRBV2	TRBJ1-2	NA	NA	CASSDGGVDGYTF	TGTGCCAGCAGTGACGGGGGGGTCGATGGCTACACCTTC
TRBV11-2	TRBJ2-2	NA	NA	CASSLQGFGELFF	TGTGCCAGCAGCTTACAGGGCTTCGGGGAGCTGTTTTTT
TRBV18	TRBJ2-5	NA	NA	CASSPPGETQYF	TGTGCCAGCTCCCCACCCGGGGAGACCCAGTACTTC
TRBV5-1	TRBJ2-7	NA	NA	CASSLAIGISYEQYF	TGCGCCAGCAGCTTGGCAATCGGGATCTCCTACGAGCAGTACTTC
TRBV6-2/TRBV6-3	TRBJ2-3	NA	TRBD2	CASSFQSGSITDTQYF	TGTGCCAGCAGTTTTCAAAGCGGGAGTATCACAGATACGCAGTATTTT
TRBV2	TRBJ2-2	NA	NA	CASKGGENTGELFF	TGTGCCAGCAAGGGGGGTGAGAACACCGGGGAGCTGTTTTTT
TRBV6-5	TRBJ1-1	NA	NA	CASTAGRGMNTEAFF	TGTGCCAGCACCGCAGGGAGGGGTATGAACACTGAAGCTTTCTTT
TRBV6-5	TRBJ2-3	once	NA	CASKPSGLTDTQYF	TGTGCCAGCAAACCTAGTGGACTTACAGATACGCAGTATTTT
TRBV25-1	TRBJ2-1	NA	NA	CASTLSVRQFF	TGTGCCAGCACCCTATCGGTTCGGCAGTTCTTC
TRBV19	TRBJ1-2	once	NA	CASTNGFNYGYTF	TGTGCCAGTACAAACGGTTTTAACTATGGCTACACCTTC
TRBV6-5	TRBJ1-4	once	NA	CASRPRHGEKLFF	TGTGCCAGCAGGCCCAGACACGGGGAAAAACTGTTTTTT
TRBV27	TRBJ2-7	NA	TRBD2	CASSLRGLAHYEQYF	TGTGCCAGCAGTCTCCGAGGACTAGCACACTACGAGCAGTACTTC
TRBV5-1	TRBJ2-7	NA	TRBD1	CASSLATAGGPTVYEQYF	TGCGCCAGCAGCTTGGCCACGGCAGGGGGCCCTACAGTTTACGAGCAGTACTTC
TRBV6-2/TRBV6-3	TRBJ1-2	NA	NA	CASSYGDHGYTF	TGTGCCAGCAGTTATGGGGACCATGGCTACACCTTC
TRBV2	TRBJ2-5	NA	TRBD1	CASSAVRQGVTQYF	TGTGCCAGCAGTGCGGTTCGACAGGGGGTAACCCAGTACTTC
TRBV19	TRBJ1-1	NA	NA	CASSPVHRIEAFF	TGTGCCAGTAGTCCCGTACATCGAATTGAAGCTTTCTTT
TRBV2	TRBJ1-2	NA	TRBD1	CASIGRQGVEGYTF	TGTGCCAGCATTGGCAGACAGGGGGTCGAGGGCTACACCTTC
TRBV28	TRBJ1-2	once	NA	CASLEGGYTF	TGTGCCAGCCTCGAGGGCGGCTACACCTTC
TRBV5-6	TRBJ1-5	NA	NA	CASSLVSGDQPQHF	TGTGCCAGCAGCTTGGTCTCAGGGGATCAGCCCCAGCATTTT
TRBV30	TRBJ2-7	NA	TRBD2	CACQAGEGYEQYF	TGTGCCTGCCAAGCGGGAGAAGGCTACGAGCAGTACTTC
TRBV12-3/TRBV12-4	TRBJ2-7	NA	TRBD1	CASSRQGYEQYF	TGTGCCAGCAGCCGACAGGGCTACGAGCAGTACTTC
TRBV27	TRBJ2-2	NA	NA	CASSLKVTGELFF	TGTGCCAGCAGTCTAAAGGTCACCGGGGAGCTGTTTTTT
TRBV19	TRBJ1-5	once	NA	CASSILGTHSNQPQHF	TGTGCCAGTAGTATCTTGGGCACCCATAGCAATCAGCCCCAGCATTTT
TRBV24-1	TRBJ2-7	NA	TRBD2	CATSAGGGRRYEQYF	TGTGCCACCAGTGCCGGGGGGGGGAGACGCTACGAGCAGTACTTC
TRBV25-1	TRBJ1-2	NA	NA	CASSDRQAVGYTF	TGTGCCAGCAGTGACCGACAGGCCGTGGGCTACACCTTC
TRBV3-1/TRBV3-2	TRBJ2-3	NA	NA	CASSLDPPGTQYF	TGTGCCAGCAGCTTAGACCCCCCTGGTACGCAGTATTTT
TRBV4-2	TRBJ2-3	NA	TRBD2	CASSQFVGRGKVTDTQYF	TGTGCCAGCAGCCAGTTCGTGGGGCGGGGGAAGGTGACAGATACGCAGTATTTT
TRBV4-2	TRBJ1-5	NA	TRBD1	CASSQRTGTGSQPQHF	TGTGCCAGCAGCCAAAGAACAGGGACAGGATCTCAGCCCCAGCATTTT
TRBV5-6	TRBJ2-7	NA	NA	CASSRPVGGQYF	TGTGCCAGCAGCCGCCCTGTCGGGGGGCAGTACTTC
TRBV5-1	TRBJ2-7	NA	NA	CASSEWVSYEQYF	TGCGCCAGCAGTGAGTGGGTCTCCTACGAGCAGTACTTC
TRBV30	TRBJ1-2	NA	TRBD1	CARGQGYGYTF	TGTGCCAGGGGACAGGGGTATGGCTACACCTTC
TRBV30	TRBJ1-3	NA	TRBD1	CACQGQGGNTIYF	TGTGCCTGCCAGGGACAGGGGGGAAACACCATATATTTT
TRBV28	TRBJ1-5	NA	NA	CASAPGQPQHF	TGTGCCAGCGCTCCCGGTCAGCCCCAGCATTTT
TRBV7-2	TRBJ2-7	NA	TRBD1	CASSQRQGAFEQYF	TGTGCCAGCAGCCAACGACAGGGGGCCTTCGAGCAGTACTTC
TRBV29-1	TRBJ2-5	NA	NA	CSVNLVETQYF	TGCAGCGTTAATCTCGTGGAGACCCAGTACTTC
TRBV11-2	TRBJ2-2	few	TRBD2	CASSPIAGGAATGELFF	TGTGCCAGCAGCCCAATAGCGGGAGGCGCGGCCACCGGGGAGCTGTTTTTT
TRBV5-4	TRBJ1-1	NA	NA	CASSGPGGMNTEAFF	TGTGCCAGCAGCGGGCCTGGGGGAATGAACACTGAAGCTTTCTTT
TRBV11-2	TRBJ1-6	NA	NA	CASSLEAGISSYNSPLHF	TGTGCCAGCAGCTTAGAGGCAGGGATTAGCTCCTATAATTCACCCCTCCACTTT
TRBV25-1	TRBJ1-1	NA	NA	CASSESRLGATEAFF	TGTGCCAGCAGTGAATCACGCCTCGGGGCCACTGAAGCTTTCTTT
TRBV27	TRBJ2-7	once	TRBD1	CASRGDWTGDEGEQYF	TGTGCCAGCAGAGGGGATTGGACAGGGGACGAAGGCGAGCAGTACTTC
TRBV30	TRBJ2-7	NA	TRBD1	CAPPGTGGRNSYEQYF	TGTGCCCCCCCCGGGACAGGGGGTAGGAATTCCTACGAGCAGTACTTC